This section outlines one T cell receptor beta chain sequence together with its context. Its target is not known. An end of the junction differs from the germline gene, which may be a read error. Collection of roughly 9.8 milliliters of peripheral blood was performed for each donor. A second PCR of about 6 to 12 cycles used a sample-barcoded 5' primer and a J-beta primer mix. TCRdb used MiXCR to reprocess the 5' RACE reads, holding one entry per CDR3 protein. This sample has 980,000 or so distinct CDR3 sequences, with roughly 52% found just once. The entry originates in a study of blood T cells in healthy people across ages. The overall study: Per two T cells, template switching captured roughly one barcoded beta molecule.

Germline lookup yields CDR1 KGHSH and CDR2 LQKENI. CDR3 length: 13 residues. Findings of the study overall: No one knew whether donors had CMV, which possibly confounded expanded clonotype changes.

This TCR derives from a man aged 30 to 39 in good health. The V and J genes are TRBV18 and TRBJ2-3; 7 nucleotides line up with TRBD1. The sequenced sample was blood. In DNA, the CDR3 is TGTGCCAGCTCAGCGCTTGGGACAGAGACGCAGTATTTT. It translates to CASSALGTETQYF.